This T cell receptor beta chain comes out of a study of CD4+ T cells in melanoma. As regards this clone: Its antigen remains unidentified.

Method: immunoSEQ multiplex PCR; TCRdb's copy keeps in-frame clones and lacks some. The profile shows roughly 150,000 clones, around nine tenths of them singletons. Trimming at V came to 9 bases and at J to 4 bases, leaving 8 bases not matched to a gene. The CDR3 contains 13 residues. CDR1 and CDR2 from the germline V gene are MNHEY and SMNVEV (reference sequence). Study conclusions and caveats: CD8+ T cell, macrophage and B cell function reportedly correlated with neoantigen-specific CD4+ T cells. Reportedly, melanoma neoantigen-specific CD4+ T cells showed varied differentiation states.

The receptor was isolated from a human donor with melanoma. The J gene is TRBJ2-5, the V gene TRBV27, with 7 bases lining up with TRBD1. The CDR3 loop is CASRTTGLETQYF. The CDR3 DNA sequence: TGTGCCAGTAGAACGACAGGGTTAGAGACCCAGTACTTC.